The 30 T cell receptor beta chains given below trace back to one sample, sequenced in a study of T-cell reconstitution after alpha-beta-depleted transplantation in children. The TCRbeta library was prepared with unique molecular identifiers. TCRdb passed the PCR reads through MiXCR, listing each CDR3 protein once. The profile shows some 200,000 distinct CDR3 sequences, 7.5% to 9.5% of them singletons. The sample here was PBMCs, mostly from graft donor cells, taken 360 days after TCRalphabeta/CD19-depleted stem cell transplant. The origin of the receptors is a male patient between 2 and 10 years old who had a stem cell transplant for acute myeloid leukemia, so the T cells may come from the graft donor.

This clonotype was seen a handful of times. A junction end diverges from the germline sequence, so it may reflect a read error. The chain links TRBV4-3 to TRBJ1-1; no clear D. The CDR3 totals 13 residues. Germline CDR1 reads LGHNA; CDR2 reads YSLEER. DNA of the CDR3: TGCGCCAGCAGCGAAGACAAGGACACTGAAGCTTTCTTT. It encodes CASSEDKDTEAFF.

This clonotype was found a few times. The chain is built from TRBV12-3 or TRBV12-4 and TRBJ1-5; weak D call: TRBD1 (5 bases). With 2 bases removed from V and 5 bases from J, the gap between germline ends came to 13 bases. This CDR3 is built from 15 residues. The CDR3 spells CASSLRDGPDQPQHF. The CDR3 coding sequence is TGTGCCAGCAGTTTAAGGGACGGGCCCGATCAGCCCCAGCATTTT.

This sequence joins TRBV7-8 and TRBJ1-5; possibly TRBD1 for D (5 bases). The germline gives CDR1 SGHVS, CDR2 FQNEAQ. V lost 5 bases and J lost 0, with 14 bases in between. The CDR3 totals 16 residues. CDR3 nucleotides: TGTGCCAGCAGCCTTGACAGAGCGTATAGCAATCAGCCCCAGCATTTT. Translating gives CASSLDRAYSNQPQHF.

The CDR3 DNA reads TGCGCCAGCAGCCAAGCTACCGGAAGGGGCTACGAGCAGTACTTC. This encodes CASSQATGRGYEQYF. The chain uses TRBV4-3 and TRBJ2-7; tentative D call: TRBD1 (5 bases). The CDR3 length is 15 residues. CDR1 and CDR2 (germline): LGHNA, YSLEER. V gave up 1 base and J gave up 3 bases, with 13 bases separating them.

This clonotype has just a few counts. The rearrangement joins TRBV18 to TRBJ2-7; 7 bases fit TRBD2. The germline V gene encodes CDR1 KGHSH and CDR2 LQKENI. This CDR3 contains 14 residues. The junction had 11 bases not matched to a gene; V was cut back by 6 bases and J by 6 bases. CDR3 bases: TGTGCCAGCTCTACTCGACTAGCCAGCGGCGAGCAGTACTTC. Translating it yields CASSTRLASGEQYF. Variable domain in full (rest from reference TRBV18 and TRBJ2-7): NAGVMQNPRHLVRRRGQEARLRCSPMKGHSHVYWYRQLPEEGLKFMVYLQKENIIDESGMPKERFSAEFPKEGPSILRIQQVVRGDSAAYFCASSTRLASGEQYFGPGTRLTVT.

In this sample, this clonotype turned up a few times. CDR3 DNA: TGCAGCGCCGGAACCGGGACAGGGGGCATAGCTGGGGCCAACGTCCTGACTTTC. Protein product: CSAGTGTGGIAGANVLTF. J is TRBJ2-6 and V is TRBV29-1; 12 bases fit TRBD1. After removal of 7 bases from V and 2 bases from J, the junction contained 12 bases not matched to a gene. Per the germline V gene, CDR1 is SQVTM and CDR2 is ANQGSEA. The CDR3 has 18 amino acids.

In its sample, this clonotype was seen many times. The rearrangement joins TRBV5-1 to TRBJ2-3, with a weak D call TRBD1 (6 bases). The CDR3 runs to 16 residues. Trimming stripped 1 base from V and 4 bases from J, with 16 bases between. Germline CDR1 reads SGHRS; CDR2 reads YFSETQ. The CDR3, as DNA: TGCGCCAGCAGCTTGCGGCCCATGGGGGCTGCAGATACGCAGTATTTT. The encoded protein is CASSLRPMGAADTQYF.

This clonotype was seen many times. The V gene is TRBV20-1, the J gene TRBJ1-6; 11 bases map to TRBD1. Trimming removed 5 bases from V and 3 bases from J; junction bases left unmatched: 12. CDR3 length: 18 amino acids. Looked up from germline, CDR1 is DFQATT and CDR2 is SNEGSKA (reference sequence). The DNA for the CDR3 is TGCAGTGCTTTTGGAGGGACAGGGGGTTTCGACTATAATTCACCCCTCCACTTT. Translated, it gives CSAFGGTGGFDYNSPLHF.

This clonotype was seen only a few times. This chain connects TRBV7-2 to TRBJ2-1, with 8 nucleotides matching TRBD1. Germline CDR1 and CDR2: SGHTA and FQGNSA. CDR3 length equals 16 residues. Trimming cost V 5 bases and J 9 bases; bases outside gene matches: 15. This CDR3 is CASSIQSGTGEIEQFF. The DNA for the CDR3 is TGTGCCAGCAGCATCCAAAGTGGGACAGGAGAAATTGAGCAGTTCTTC.

The table lists this clonotype with many counts. This sequence joins TRBV20-1 and TRBJ2-1; the D gene could be TRBD1 or TRBD2 (5 bases each). Per germline, CDR1 DFQATT and CDR2 SNEGSKA (reference sequence). The CDR3 is 14 residues long. Deletions cut 3 bases from V and 15 bases from J, with 24 bases between. In DNA, the CDR3 is TGCAGTGCTAGCGGCAAGCGGTTGAAAACGGGGCTGTTCTTC. Amino acids: CSASGKRLKTGLFF.

This clonotype occurred many times. The rearrangement links TRBV10-3 to TRBJ2-3; 10 bases fit TRBD1. The CDR3 spans 17 residues. Losses at the gene ends were 11 bases for V and 1 base for J; bases not matched to a gene: 15. CDR1 and CDR2 (germline): ENHRY, SYGVKD. The CDR3 coding sequence is TGTGCCGCCACCGGGACAGGGGTTTTCTTACGCACAGATACGCAGTATTTT. This translates into CAATGTGVFLRTDTQYF.

This clonotype was seen only a few times. The rearrangement joins TRBV5-1 to TRBJ2-1; 12 bases align to TRBD2. This CDR3 has 18 amino acids. Germline CDR1 and CDR2: SGHRS and YFSETQ. Trimming at V came to 1 base and at J to 4 bases, leaving 9 bases not matched to a gene. CDR3 coding DNA: TGCGCCAGCAGCTTGTCCCTGACTAGCGGGAGACAATACAATGAGCAGTTCTTC. Amino acid sequence: CASSLSLTSGRQYNEQFF.

This clonotype was seen many times. The gene calls are TRBV7-8 and TRBJ2-7; perhaps TRBD1 as D (6 bases). The CDR3 consists of 13 residues. The germline CDR1 and CDR2 sequences are SGHVS and FQNEAQ. Trimming removed 8 bases at V and 2 bases at J, with 13 bases between. As DNA, the CDR3 is TGTGCCAGCCGAGGACGGGACACCTACGAGCAGTACTTC. It specifies CASRGRDTYEQYF. The variable domain in full, with the rest retrieved from reference TRBV7-8 and TRBJ2-7, is GAGVSQSPRYKVAKRGQDVALRCDPISGHVSLFWYQQALGQGPEFLTYFQNEAQLDKSGLPSDRFFAERPEGSVSTLKIQRTQQEDSAVYLCASRGRDTYEQYFGPGTRLTVT.

This clonotype was seen many times. The chain has TRBV20-1 and TRBJ2-7; D is uncertain. The length of the CDR3 is 12 residues. CDR1 and CDR2 (germline): DFQATT, SNEGSKA (reference sequence). The ends were cut back, 0 bases at V and 3 bases at J, with 6 bases in the middle. CDR3 in amino acids: CSAREAYYEQYV. As DNA, the CDR3 is TGCAGTGCTAGAGAGGCGTACTACGAGCAGTACGTC.

This clonotype was seen ten or more times. The V call is TRBV6-1, the J call TRBJ1-2, with D tentatively TRBD1 (5 bases). V shed 6 bases and J shed 4 bases, with 12 bases lying between them. CDR1 is MNHNS, CDR2 SASEGT, per germline. CDR3 length equals 13 residues. This CDR3 reads CASRGRGLYGYTF. The DNA for the CDR3 is TGTGCCAGCAGAGGAAGGGGCCTCTATGGCTACACCTTC.

The chain carries TRBV15 and TRBJ1-4; D is ambiguous. The germline V and J ends were trimmed by 5 bases and 0 bases, with 4 bases remaining between them. Germline loops: CDR1 LNHNV, CDR2 YYDKDF (reference sequence). The CDR3 covers 13 residues. The CDR3: CATSEATNEKLFF. The DNA of the CDR3 is TGTGCCACCAGCGAGGCAACTAATGAAAAACTGTTTTTT.

The V and J genes are TRBV5-1 and TRBJ1-6; a possible D gene is TRBD1 (5 bases). The ends were cut back, 6 bases at V and 8 bases at J, with 18 bases in the middle. CDR3 size: 15 residues. CDR1 SGHRS and CDR2 YFSETQ come from the germline V gene. The CDR3 nucleotides read TGCGCCAGCACCATATCCGGGACGGCTTATTCACCCCTCCACTTT. Encoded protein: CASTISGTAYSPLHF.

The V call is TRBV11-2, the J call TRBJ2-2; TRBD2 is a possible D gene (6 bases). The germline V gene has CDR1 SGHAT and CDR2 FQNNGV. V dropped 5 bases and J dropped 3 bases, with 16 bases sitting between them. CDR3 length: 16 amino acids. CDR3 sequence reads: CASSTGTDLYTGELFF. CDR3 nucleotides: TGTGCCAGCAGCACCGGGACTGATCTATACACCGGGGAGCTGTTTTTT.

This clonotype was seen repeatedly, ten times or more. The V and J genes are TRBV4-2 and TRBJ2-7, with a weak D call TRBD2 (5 bases). V was clipped by 1 base and J by 6 bases, with 7 bases between them. Germline V CDR1 and CDR2: LGHNA, YNFKEQ. The CDR3 extends over 12 amino acids. CDR3 in amino acids: CASSQGSVEQYF. In DNA, the CDR3 is TGTGCCAGCAGCCAAGGTAGCGTCGAGCAGTACTTC.

This clonotype was seen repeatedly, ten times or more. The chain is built from TRBV5-1 and TRBJ2-4, with TRBD2 as a possible D gene (7 bases). The CDR3 has 14 amino acids. Germline V CDR1 and CDR2: SGHRS, YFSETQ. V lost 4 bases to trimming and J lost 2 bases, with 10 bases between them. Written as DNA, the CDR3 is TGCGCCAGCAGCGGGGGGGCGTCCAAAAACATTCAGTACTTC. This sequence encodes CASSGGASKNIQYF.

The J gene is TRBJ2-5, the V gene TRBV7-2; 8 bases line up with TRBD1. Germline V gene sequence: CDR1 SGHTA, CDR2 FQGNSA. The J segment lost 2 bases and the V segment lost 6 bases, leaving 14 bases of the junction unmatched. CDR3 length equals 17 residues. This CDR3 is CASSPGQVALRQETQYF. CDR3 nucleotide sequence: TGTGCCAGCAGTCCGGGACAGGTGGCTTTAAGGCAAGAGACCCAGTACTTC. Based on the CDR3 plus reference TRBV7-2 and TRBJ2-5, the full variable domain is GAGVSQSPSNKVTEKGKDVELRCDPISGHTALYWYRQSLGQGLEFLIYFQGNSAPDKSGLPSDRFSAERTGGSVSTLTIQRTQQEDSAVYLCASSPGQVALRQETQYFGPGTRLLVL.

This clonotype was seen only a few times. The chain uses TRBV7-2 and TRBJ2-6, with D perhaps being TRBD1 or TRBD2 (5 bases each). V was pared by 8 bases and J by 0 bases, with 11 bases between. The germline V gene encodes CDR1 SGHTA and CDR2 FQGNSA. This CDR3 is built from 15 residues. The CDR3 loop is CASRWGFSGANVLTF. The CDR3 DNA follows: TGTGCCAGCCGATGGGGGTTCTCTGGGGCCAACGTCCTGACTTTC.

This clonotype was picked up many times. This rearrangement joins TRBV5-1 to TRBJ2-3; D might be TRBD1 or TRBD2, each matching 5 bases. V lost 0 bases and J lost 6, with 11 bases in between. Germline CDR1 is SGHRS and CDR2 is YFSETQ. The CDR3 contains 14 residues. The CDR3 reads CASSLAGADDTQYF. In nucleotides, the CDR3 is TGCGCCAGCAGCTTGGCCGGGGCGGACGATACGCAGTATTTT.

This clonotype was picked up a small number of times. CDR3 protein: CASSLTGSEAFF. CDR3 nucleotide sequence: TGTGCCAGCAGCTTGACAGGGTCTGAAGCTTTCTTT. J is TRBJ1-1 and V is TRBV7-9; 7 nucleotides match TRBD1. Trimming cost V 3 bases and J 6 bases; bases outside gene matches: 1. Germline CDR1 and CDR2: SEHNR and FQNEAQ (reference sequence). CDR3 length: 12 amino acids.

This clonotype was observed a handful of times. This chain links TRBV18 with TRBJ2-5; D unclear. Germline assignment: CDR1 KGHSH and CDR2 LQKENI. V lost 2 bases, J lost 4 bases, and 2 bases lay in between. This CDR3 spans 11 amino acids. CDR3 protein: CASSPVETQYF. The CDR3 region has the DNA TGTGCCAGCTCACCAGTAGAGACCCAGTACTTC.

This clonotype occurred many times. For the CDR3, the DNA is TGTGCCAGCAGTAGCTCCGGGACTAGCGGGAGCAGCGCAGATACGCAGTATTTT. Amino acids: CASSSSGTSGSSADTQYF. The V and J genes are TRBV12-3 or TRBV12-4 and TRBJ2-3, with TRBD2 matching over 14 bases. Germline trimming cut 5 bases from V and 4 bases from J; bases unmatched to any gene: 11. The CDR3 covers 18 residues.

This clonotype has more than one count but fewer than ten. The chain is built from TRBV12-3 or TRBV12-4 and TRBJ1-6, with TRBD1 matching over 12 bases. CDR3 length equals 16 residues. V shed 5 bases, J shed 9 bases, and the junction held 8 bases outside the gene matches. The DNA for the CDR3 is TGTGCCAGCAGTCCGGGGAGGGACAGGGGGCCTTCACCCCTCCACTTT. This gives the protein CASSPGRDRGPSPLHF.

This clonotype was recorded a few times. The chain has TRBV9 and TRBJ2-7, with TRBD1 matching over 9 bases. The germline CDR1 and CDR2 sequences are SGDLS and YYNGEE. The V gene end was trimmed by 4 bases and the J gene end by 2 bases; junction bases not matched to a gene: 4. This CDR3 spans 14 amino acids. The CDR3 loop is CASSPNRGPYEQYV. CDR3 DNA sequence: TGTGCCAGCAGCCCAAACAGGGGGCCCTACGAGCAGTACGTC.

This clonotype was seen repeatedly, ten times or more. The chain joins TRBV14 to TRBJ2-7; 11 bases match TRBD1. V gave up 3 bases and J gave up 13 bases; unmatched junction bases: 5. This CDR3 comprises 12 residues. The germline CDR1 and CDR2 sequences are SGHDN and FVKESK. Written as DNA, the CDR3 is TGTGCCAGCAGCCATTCAGGACAGGGGGCTTACTTC. Amino acids: CASSHSGQGAYF.

The V gene is TRBV5-1, the J gene TRBJ2-1, with 13 bases identical to TRBD2. Germline V CDR1 and CDR2: SGHRS, YFSETQ. The CDR3 length is 16 residues. Germline trimming cut 3 bases from V and 6 bases from J; bases unmatched to any gene: 6. The CDR3: CASSSSLAGGSNEQFF. The CDR3 DNA is TGCGCCAGCAGCTCCTCACTAGCGGGAGGGTCCAATGAGCAGTTCTTC. The variable domain in full, completed from reference TRBV5-1 and TRBJ2-1, reads KAGVTQTPRYLIKTRGQQVTLSCSPISGHRSVSWYQQTPGQGLQFLFEYFSETQRNKGNFPGRFSGRQFSNSRSEMNVSTLELGDSALYLCASSSSLAGGSNEQFFGPGTRLTVL.